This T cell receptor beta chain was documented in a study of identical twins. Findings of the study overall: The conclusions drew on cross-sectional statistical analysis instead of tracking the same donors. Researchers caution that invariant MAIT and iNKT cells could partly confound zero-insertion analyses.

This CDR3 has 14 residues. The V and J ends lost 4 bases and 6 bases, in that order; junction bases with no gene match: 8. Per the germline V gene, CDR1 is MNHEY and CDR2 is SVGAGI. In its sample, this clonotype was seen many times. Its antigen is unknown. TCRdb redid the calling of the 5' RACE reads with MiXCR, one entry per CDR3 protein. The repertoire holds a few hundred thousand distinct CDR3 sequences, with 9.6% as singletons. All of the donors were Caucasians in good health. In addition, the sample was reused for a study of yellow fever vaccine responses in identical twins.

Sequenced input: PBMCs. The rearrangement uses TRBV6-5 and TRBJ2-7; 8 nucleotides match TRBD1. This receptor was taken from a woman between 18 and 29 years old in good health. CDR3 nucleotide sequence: TGTGCCAGCAGTTGGGGGACAGGTATGGGCGAGCAGTACTTC. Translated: CASSWGTGMGEQYF.